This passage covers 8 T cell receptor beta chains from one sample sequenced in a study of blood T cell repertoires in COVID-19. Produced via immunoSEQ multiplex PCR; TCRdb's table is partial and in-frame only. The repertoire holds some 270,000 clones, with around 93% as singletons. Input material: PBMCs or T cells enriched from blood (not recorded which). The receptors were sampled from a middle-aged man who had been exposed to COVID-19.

The CDR3 region is CASSERTGTVNLYGYTF. CDR3 sequence (DNA): TGTGCCAGTAGCGAAAGAACCGGGACAGTGAACCTTTATGGCTACACCTTC. J is TRBJ1-2 and V is TRBV19, with TRBD1 matching over 7 bases. The CDR3 is made up of 17 amino acids. Unmatched junction bases numbered 18, after V lost 6 bases and J lost 5 bases. From germline, CDR1 is LNHDA and CDR2 SQIVND (reference sequence). Full variable domain (rest looked up from reference TRBV19 and TRBJ1-2): DGGITQSPKYLFRKEGQNVTLSCEQNLNHDAMYWYRQDPGQGLRLIYYSQIVNDFQKGDIAEGYSVSREKKESFPLTVTSAQKNPTAFYLCASSERTGTVNLYGYTFGSGTRLTVV.

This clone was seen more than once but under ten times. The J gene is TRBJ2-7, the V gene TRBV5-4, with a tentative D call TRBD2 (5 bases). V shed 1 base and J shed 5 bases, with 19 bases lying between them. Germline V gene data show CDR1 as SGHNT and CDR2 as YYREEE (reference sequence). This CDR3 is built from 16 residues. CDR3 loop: CASSLKITTEGNEQYF. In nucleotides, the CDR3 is TGTGCCAGCAGCTTGAAAATTACCACAGAGGGTAACGAGCAGTACTTC.

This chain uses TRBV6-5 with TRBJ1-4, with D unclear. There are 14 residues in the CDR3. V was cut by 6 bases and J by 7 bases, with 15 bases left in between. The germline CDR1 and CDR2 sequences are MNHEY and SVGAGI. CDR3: CASRLTTAVEKLFF. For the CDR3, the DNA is TGTGCCAGCAGGTTGACAACCGCCGTTGAAAAACTGTTTTTT.

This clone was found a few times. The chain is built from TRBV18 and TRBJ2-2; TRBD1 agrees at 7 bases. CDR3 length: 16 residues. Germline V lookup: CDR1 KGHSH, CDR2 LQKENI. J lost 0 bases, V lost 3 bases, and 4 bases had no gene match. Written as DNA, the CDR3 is TGTGCCAGCTCACCTCCGGGACAGTCGAACACCGGGGAGCTGTTTTTT. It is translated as CASSPPGQSNTGELFF.

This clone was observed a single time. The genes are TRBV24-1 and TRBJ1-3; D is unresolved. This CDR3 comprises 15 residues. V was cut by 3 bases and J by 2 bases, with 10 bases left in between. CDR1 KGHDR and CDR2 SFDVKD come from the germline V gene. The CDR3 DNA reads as TGTGCCACCAGTGATCCAGGTCTCGCTGGAAACACCATATATTTT. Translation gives CATSDPGLAGNTIYF.

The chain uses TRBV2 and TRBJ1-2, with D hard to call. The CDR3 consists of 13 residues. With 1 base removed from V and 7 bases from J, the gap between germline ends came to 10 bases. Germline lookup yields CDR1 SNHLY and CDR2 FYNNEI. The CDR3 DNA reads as TGTGCCAGCAGTGAAGGGCTTGTTTTTGGCTACACCTTC. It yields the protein CASSEGLVFGYTF.

The CDR3 nucleotides are TGCGCCAGCACCCAAAATCCGGGAAATGAAGCTTTCTTT. Translation: CASTQNPGNEAFF. The chain carries TRBV5-1 and TRBJ1-1; D gene uncertain. Germline CDR1 and CDR2: SGHRS and YFSETQ. This CDR3 has 13 amino acids. V dropped 6 bases and J dropped 7 bases, with 16 bases sitting between them.

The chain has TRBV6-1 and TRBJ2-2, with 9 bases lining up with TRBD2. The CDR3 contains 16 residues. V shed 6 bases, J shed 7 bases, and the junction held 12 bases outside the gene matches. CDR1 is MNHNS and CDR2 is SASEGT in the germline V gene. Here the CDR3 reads CASRESGTSLVGELFF. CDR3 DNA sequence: TGTGCCAGCAGGGAATCCGGGACTAGCCTCGTCGGGGAGCTGTTTTTT.